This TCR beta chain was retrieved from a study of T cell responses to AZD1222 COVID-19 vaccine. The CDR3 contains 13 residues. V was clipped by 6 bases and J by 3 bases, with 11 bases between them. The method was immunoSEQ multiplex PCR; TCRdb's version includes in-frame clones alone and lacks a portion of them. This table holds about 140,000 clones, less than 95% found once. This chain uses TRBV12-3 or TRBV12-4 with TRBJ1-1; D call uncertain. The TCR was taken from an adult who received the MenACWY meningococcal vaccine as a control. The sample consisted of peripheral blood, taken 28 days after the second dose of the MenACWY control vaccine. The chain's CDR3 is CASSSQRDTEAFF. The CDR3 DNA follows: TGTGCCAGCAGCTCCCAAAGGGACACTGAAGCTTTCTTT.